Shown below are 19 T cell receptor beta chains from a single sample sequenced in a study of blood T cells in healthy people across ages. A J-beta primer mix and a sample-barcoded 5' primer were used in a second PCR of about 7 to 12 cycles. MiXCR, applied by TCRdb to the 5' RACE reads, yields one record per CDR3 protein. The data hold roughly 500,000 distinct CDR3 sequences, with about 25% observed a single time. These sequences were also reported in another study, on T cells of mothers and their children.

Source material: blood. The receptors come from a boy between 5 and 17 years old in good health.

At least ten counts were recorded for this clonotype. The gene calls are TRBV5-1 and TRBJ2-7, with TRBD1 as a possible D gene (5 bases). V shed 4 bases and J shed 2 bases, with 13 bases lying between them. This CDR3 spans 14 amino acids. Germline V gene data show CDR1 as SGHRS and CDR2 as YFSETQ. The CDR3 DNA is TGCGCCAGCAGCCCAAGAGACAGCCCCTACGAGCAGTACTTC. This gives the protein CASSPRDSPYEQYF.

The chain couples TRBV6-4 to TRBJ2-1, with D perhaps given as TRBD1 or TRBD2 (6 bases each). The CDR3 length is 15 residues. Germline CDR1 MRHNA, CDR2 SNTAGT. The ends were cut back, 3 bases at V and 6 bases at J, with 15 bases in the middle. This CDR3 is CASSDRDPGANEQFF. The CDR3 DNA sequence: TGTGCCAGCAGTGATCGGGACCCGGGGGCCAATGAGCAGTTCTTC.

This clonotype was counted once. This sequence joins TRBV5-1 and TRBJ1-4; D unresolved. This CDR3 is 18 amino acids long. Trimming stripped 6 bases from V and 3 bases from J, with 24 bases between. Germline loops: CDR1 SGHRS, CDR2 YFSETQ. In DNA, the CDR3 is TGCGCCAGCACCTTTGACTCCCCCCGGCCTGGGCCTAATGAAAAACTGTTTTTT. It encodes CASTFDSPRPGPNEKLFF.

V gene TRBV4-2 combines with J gene TRBJ2-5, with D uncertain. Germline V lookup: CDR1 LGHNA, CDR2 YNFKEQ. There are 16 residues in the CDR3. Trimming took 2 bases from V and 7 from J, leaving 20 bases between them. CDR3 sequence: CASSQSGTSASGTQYF. The DNA for the CDR3 is TGTGCCAGCAGCCAAAGTGGCACGTCCGCGTCAGGGACCCAGTACTTC.

V is TRBV5-1 and J is TRBJ1-1; D unclear. V shed 4 bases and J shed 1 base, with 17 bases lying between them. The CDR3 has 16 amino acids. CDR1 is SGHRS and CDR2 is YFSETQ in the germline V gene. The CDR3 sequence is CASSLGNPGGNTEAFF. The CDR3 nucleotides are TGCGCCAGCAGCCTAGGAAACCCAGGAGGGAACACTGAAGCTTTCTTT.

This clonotype showed up many times. The chain has TRBV7-2 and TRBJ2-1; D is unclear. Trimming removed 4 bases at V and 8 bases at J, with 9 bases between. Per the germline V gene, CDR1 is SGHTA and CDR2 is FQGNSA. This CDR3 is 12 amino acids long. Written as DNA, the CDR3 is TGTGCCAGCAGCTCCAGAGAGGATGAGCAGTTCTTC. Its translation is CASSSREDEQFF.

The chain recombines TRBV2 with TRBJ1-4; D gene unclear. This CDR3 has 17 residues. V lost 0 bases and J 5 bases, leaving 16 bases between the germline ends. Germline lookup yields CDR1 SNHLY and CDR2 FYNNEI. CDR3 nucleotides: TGTGCCAGCAGTGAAGCGGCCCCCCTCGTGGGCAATGAAAAACTGTTTTTT. As protein: CASSEAAPLVGNEKLFF.

This chain joins TRBV20-1 and TRBJ1-4, with TRBD1 matching over 9 bases. The J segment lost 7 bases and the V segment lost 4 bases, leaving 7 bases of the junction unmatched. The CDR3 spans 14 residues. Looked up from germline, CDR1 is DFQATT and CDR2 is SNEGSKA (reference sequence). CDR3: CSATDTGGGEKLFF. The DNA for the CDR3 is TGCAGTGCTACTGATACAGGGGGCGGTGAAAAACTGTTTTTT.

V is TRBV7-2 and J is TRBJ1-1, with D tentatively TRBD1 (6 bases). V lost 3 bases, J lost 2 bases, and 16 bases lay in between. Per the germline V gene, CDR1 is SGHTA and CDR2 is FQGNSA. The CDR3 runs to 16 residues. The CDR3 sequence is CASSLQGPVVNTEAFF. In nucleotides, the CDR3 is TGTGCCAGCAGCTTGCAGGGGCCAGTAGTCAACACTGAAGCTTTCTTT.

This clonotype was recorded at least ten times. The CDR3 DNA sequence: TGCAGTGCTAGACTCCCCGGGGCGAATCAGCCCCAGCATTTT. It is translated as CSARLPGANQPQHF. The genes are TRBV20-1 and TRBJ1-5; D may be TRBD1 (5 bases). The CDR3 length is 14 residues. The V end was cut by 2 bases, the J end by 4 bases, with 12 bases between. CDR1 is DFQATT and CDR2 is SNEGSKA in the germline V gene (reference sequence).

This clonotype was detected many times. The chain joins TRBV20-1 to TRBJ2-5; D uncertain. Germline lookup yields CDR1 DFQATT and CDR2 SNEGSKA (reference sequence). Trimming shortened V by 3 bases and J by 0 bases, and 5 bases separated the two germline ends. The CDR3 is 12 residues long. The chain's CDR3 is CSASSHQETQYF. The DNA for the CDR3 is TGCAGTGCTAGCTCACACCAAGAGACCCAGTACTTC.

The genes are TRBV7-9 and TRBJ1-4; D remains unclear. Deletions cut 4 bases from V and 8 bases from J, with 17 bases between. The CDR3 length is 15 residues. Germline V CDR1 and CDR2: SEHNR, FQNEAQ (reference sequence). CDR3 DNA: TGTGCCAGCAGCTCCCCTGAAGGGAAGTTCGAAAAACTGTTTTTT. It yields the protein CASSSPEGKFEKLFF.

The chain links TRBV6-1 to TRBJ2-1; D gene ambiguous. Germline loops: CDR1 MNHNS, CDR2 SASEGT. The CDR3 is made up of 13 amino acids. Trimming took 6 bases from V and 5 from J, leaving 11 bases between them. The CDR3 DNA follows: TGTGCCAGCAGGCTCCTAACGGACAATGAGCAGTTCTTC. This sequence encodes CASRLLTDNEQFF.

A word on this clonotype: Germline and junction disagree at one end, which may indicate a read error. The chain combines TRBV14 with TRBJ2-5, with D perhaps TRBD1 or TRBD2 (7 bases each). The CDR3 length is 17 residues. Germline values: CDR1 SGHDN, CDR2 FVKESK. DNA for the CDR3: TGTGCCAGCAGCCAAGAGTCCAGGGAGGGGGCAGGAGAGACCCAGTGCTTC. Translated, it gives CASSQESREGAGETQCF.

This clonotype was seen a few times. The CDR3 bases are TGTGCCAGCAGTAAACAGGGACCAAGCAATCAGCCCCAGCATTTT. Protein product: CASSKQGPSNQPQHF. This chain joins TRBV28 and TRBJ1-5, with D maybe TRBD1 (6 bases). There are 15 residues in the CDR3. Germline loops: CDR1 MDHEN, CDR2 SYDVKM. The V and J ends lost 5 bases and 1 base respectively, with 12 bases between them.

V gene TRBV20-1 combines with J gene TRBJ2-5, with TRBD2 as a possible D gene (5 bases). The J call may not be correct, given that the DNA end is closer to TRBJ2-1. Germline values: CDR1 DFQATT, CDR2 SNEGSKA (reference sequence). The CDR3 consists of 14 residues. The CDR3 loop is CSANTGFGKNEQFF. The CDR3 coding sequence is TGCAGTGCGAACACGGGGTTTGGGAAAAATGAGCAGTTCTTC.

The chain employs TRBV7-3 and TRBJ2-3, with TRBD2 identical over 7 bases. Germline loops: CDR1 SGHTA, CDR2 FQGTGA. The CDR3 extends over 20 amino acids. V was pared by 5 bases and J by 6 bases, with 26 bases of the junction left unmatched. The CDR3 bases are TGTGCCAGCAGCCAAAATCTCTGGCGGGAGACCCTGCGTTCATGTGATACGCAGTATTTT. Its translation is CASSQNLWRETLRSCDTQYF.

The chain is built from TRBV7-2 and TRBJ2-7; TRBD2 agrees at 7 bases. The CDR3 loop spans 15 amino acids. Trimming at V came to 5 bases and at J to 0 bases, leaving 7 bases not matched to a gene. Germline V gene sequence: CDR1 SGHTA, CDR2 FQGNSA. As DNA, the CDR3 is TGTGCCAGCAGCCCTACCTCTAGCGGCTCCTACGAGCAGTACTTC. Residues: CASSPTSSGSYEQYF. Supplemented by reference TRBV7-2 and TRBJ2-7, the full variable domain reads GAGVSQSPSNKVTEKGKDVELRCDPISGHTALYWYRQSLGQGLEFLIYFQGNSAPDKSGLPSDRFSAERTGGSVSTLTIQRTQQEDSAVYLCASSPTSSGSYEQYFGPGTRLTVT.

The chain combines TRBV20-1 with TRBJ2-3; no clear D gene. Germline CDR1 and CDR2: DFQATT and SNEGSKA (reference sequence). V was clipped by 0 bases and J by 4 bases, with 14 bases between them. The CDR3 runs to 15 residues. For the CDR3, the DNA is TGCAGTGCTAGAGATGGAATGGGCATTGCAGATACGCAGTATTTT. It encodes CSARDGMGIADTQYF.